Listed below are T cell receptor beta chains from one sample, sequenced in a study of OX40 agonist ivuxolimab in advanced cancers. The assay was immunoSEQ multiplex PCR, and TCRdb's table has in-frame clones only and misses some. The profile covers over 55,000 clones, with less than 90% appearing a single time and around 0.73% taken by the ten largest. The sequencing here drew on CD4+ or CD8+ T cells sorted from blood, taken in a trial of the OX40 agonist ivuxolimab. The receptors stem from an adult with an advanced solid tumor such as melanoma, head and neck, liver or kidney cancer. Both conserved end residues are part of each CDR3.

len: 17
j_gene: TRBJ1-2
v_gene: TRBV5-6
CDR3aa: CASSLVGERDPRYGYTF

len: 14
j_gene: TRBJ2-2
v_gene: TRBV9
CDR3aa: CASSVDSNTGELFF

len: 11
j_gene: TRBJ2-5
v_gene: TRBV29-1
CDR3aa: CSVEPEETQYF

len: 16
j_gene: TRBJ2-7
v_gene: TRBV4-1
CDR3aa: CASSQGLGEVSYEQYF

len: 16
j_gene: TRBJ2-2
v_gene: TRBV27
CDR3aa: CASSLRTGVNTGELFF

len: 14
j_gene: TRBJ2-7
v_gene: TRBV4-1
CDR3aa: CASSQDLSQYEQYF

len: 17
j_gene: TRBJ2-1
v_gene: TRBV7-9
CDR3aa: CASSQTSGGPNYNEQFF

len: 14
j_gene: TRBJ2-5
v_gene: TRBV9
CDR3aa: CASSYTANQETQYF

len: 12
j_gene: TRBJ2-7
v_gene: TRBV13
CDR3aa: CASSFSNYEQYF

len: 14
j_gene: TRBJ1-1
v_gene: TRBV27
CDR3aa: CASSYERTHTEAFF

len: 15
j_gene: TRBJ2-1
v_gene: TRBV14
CDR3aa: CASSFGQGGLDEQFF

len: 13
j_gene: TRBJ2-7
v_gene: TRBV7-3
CDR3aa: CASSLAAVGEQYF

len: 13
j_gene: TRBJ1-1
v_gene: TRBV6-1
CDR3aa: CASTTTGGTEAFF

len: 14
j_gene: TRBJ1-2
v_gene: TRBV28
CDR3aa: CASSPPGRNYGYTF

len: 13
j_gene: TRBJ1-1
v_gene: TRBV5-4
CDR3aa: CASSLVGYPEAFF

len: 16
j_gene: TRBJ1-5
v_gene: TRBV2
CDR3aa: CASSERGAHSNQPQHF

len: 15
j_gene: TRBJ1-5
v_gene: TRBV28
CDR3aa: CASSLPAGHGQPQHF

len: 14
j_gene: TRBJ2-7
v_gene: TRBV5-1
CDR3aa: CASSGPGPKNEQYF

len: 14
j_gene: TRBJ1-5
v_gene: TRBV7-8
CDR3aa: CASSGQYSNQPQHF

len: 14
j_gene: TRBJ1-2
v_gene: TRBV7-3
CDR3aa: CASSPQGNGYGYTF

len: 15
j_gene: TRBJ2-3
v_gene: TRBV18
CDR3aa: CASSPRQGGSDTQYF

len: 14
j_gene: TRBJ2-3
v_gene: TRBV6-4
CDR3aa: CASSDSKQGATQYF

len: 16
j_gene: TRBJ2-4
v_gene: TRBV5-1
CDR3aa: CASSLSAGDDKNIQYF